The TCR beta chain under discussion was sequenced for a study of T-cell reconstitution after alpha-beta-depleted transplantation in children (dated by TCRdb to 2016 to 2018). For the study in its entirety: T-cell immune reconstitution after TCRalphabeta/CD19-depleted allogeneic hematopoietic cell transplantation in children was quantitatively tracked in the study by means of TCR repertoire profiling. The paper's findings and limits, for the study overall: Over the following months the frequencies of hyperexpanded clones went down, and after one year T-cell counts and TCRbeta diversity were mostly credited to newly produced T cells. Apparently early alphabetaT-cell count recovery about two months after transplant reportedly relied on only several hundred rapidly expanded clones derived from non-depleted graft cells. The high TCRbeta diversity at day 60 in some patients was ascribed to recipient T cells and intrathymic progenitors that had survived conditioning.

With regard to this clonotype: Its binding antigen is unknown. Base quality data are lacking; no much larger clone is found one base away.

Library prep was done by PCR. The listed sequencing device is Illumina HiSeq 2500. TCR library preparation used molecular barcoding, with unique molecular identifiers applied to normalize quantification of the TCRbeta repertoire. In-frame beta chains were kept once TCRdb had trimmed the public reads at Q25 with fastp and called clones with MiXCR. CDR3 protein sequences are deduplicated, and each keeps its most common genes and DNA. Within this sample are 450,000 to 550,000 distinct CDR3 sequences, with roughly an eighth of them counted one time only. 12% to 15% of the sample lies in the top ten. Taken with the paper, the label for treatment or condition translates to: allogeneic hematopoietic cell transplantation with graft depleted of TCRalphabeta T cells and CD19 B cells. Transplant recipients were children who received TCRalphabeta/CD19-depleted allogeneic hematopoietic cell grafts. The CDR3 holds 14 amino acids from the cysteine to the phenylalanine. The kept DNA is CDR3 alone, 42 bases in frame from the first base. V has 3 bases trimmed and J has 5 bases trimmed; junction bases matching no gene number 7. The germline V gene (reference sequence) gives CDR1 as DFQATT and CDR2 as SNEGSKA.

Source: PBMCs, mostly from graft donor cells, taken 180 days after TCRalphabeta/CD19-depleted stem cell transplant. This receptor chain uses TRBV20-1 and TRBJ2-1; TRBD2 lines up with 7 middle nucleotides. The clonotype was recovered from a female patient aged 2 to 10 who had a stem cell transplant for aplastic anemia, so the T cells may come from the graft donor. The DNA sequence is TGCAGTGCTAGGTACCCGGGGGGACACAATGAGCAGTTCTTC. This gives the protein CSARYPGGHNEQFF.